Below, 9 T cell receptor beta chains from the same sample are listed, as sequenced in a study of blood T cell repertoires in COVID-19. Method: immunoSEQ multiplex PCR; TCRdb's copy keeps in-frame clones and lacks some. The data show about 200,000 clones, roughly nine tenths seen once. Input material: peripheral blood. The receptor source for this set is a woman aged 45-59 years with acute or convalescent COVID-19.

This sequence joins TRBV19 and TRBJ1-5; D is possibly TRBD1 (5 bases). Between the trimmed V and J ends, which lost 6 bases and 2 bases, there was a span of 11 bases. The CDR3 has 14 residues. The germline CDR1 and CDR2 sequences are LNHDA and SQIVND (reference sequence). The CDR3 bases are TGTGCCAGTAGGGATGACAGCCGCAATCAGCCCCAGCATTTT. Protein sequence: CASRDDSRNQPQHF.

The chain employs TRBV9 and TRBJ1-3; D possibly corresponds to TRBD1 (6 bases). The CDR3 spans 15 residues. Germline V lookup: CDR1 SGDLS, CDR2 YYNGEE. V was pared by 4 bases and J by 0 bases, with 11 bases between. The CDR3 DNA reads TGTGCCAGCAGCCACAGGGACGGCTCTGGAAACACCATATATTTT. Its protein is CASSHRDGSGNTIYF. Using reference TRBV9 and TRBJ1-3 for the parts outside the CDR3, the full variable domain is DSGVTQTPKHLITATGQRVTLRCSPRSGDLSVYWYQQSLDQGLQFLIQYYNGEERAKGNILERFSAQQFPDLHSELNLSSLELGDSALYFCASSHRDGSGNTIYFGEGSWLTVV.

V gene TRBV4-1 combines with J gene TRBJ2-1; TRBD1 might be the D (5 bases). The V gene's germline CDR1 is MGHRA and CDR2 YSYEKL. The CDR3 extends over 17 amino acids. Trimming took off 0 bases at V and 4 bases at J, with 16 bases between the two ends. CDR3 sequence (DNA): TGCGCCAGCAGCCAAGATGTAGGGGCAATTTTGTACAATGAGCAGTTCTTC. This encodes CASSQDVGAILYNEQFF.

This chain connects TRBV10-3 to TRBJ1-2; D call uncertain. Looked up from germline, CDR1 is ENHRY and CDR2 is SYGVKD. The CDR3 runs 14 residues. V was trimmed by 0 bases and J by 6 bases, leaving 11 bases between them. CDR3 sequence reads: CAISESEGLDGYTF. In DNA form, the CDR3 reads TGTGCCATCAGTGAGTCGGAGGGCCTCGATGGCTACACCTTC.

This clone has just a few counts. V and J are TRBV24-1 and TRBJ1-3; possible D gene TRBD1, 5 bases. The germline V gene has CDR1 KGHDR and CDR2 SFDVKD. V lost 9 bases and J 2 bases, leaving 10 bases between the germline ends. The CDR3 length is 13 residues. DNA for the CDR3: TGTGCCACCCCCAAGACAGCTGGAAACACCATATATTTT. It yields the protein CATPKTAGNTIYF.

The chain is built from TRBV2 and TRBJ1-1; D ambiguous. V was trimmed by 6 bases and J by 11 bases, leaving 13 bases between them. Germline V gene lookup returns CDR1 SNHLY and CDR2 FYNNEI. The CDR3 has 11 residues. This CDR3 is CASRGGYEAFF. The CDR3 DNA sequence: TGTGCCAGCAGGGGAGGGTACGAGGCTTTCTTT.

A single count supports this clone. The gene calls are TRBV27 and TRBJ2-7, with TRBD2 matching over 7 bases. There are 13 residues in the CDR3. The V gene's germline CDR1 is MNHEY and CDR2 SMNVEV (reference sequence). The trim removed 9 bases at V and 9 bases at J, leaving 14 bases unmatched. Written as DNA, the CDR3 is TGTGCCAGTCGTGGGAGGGGATACCTAGGGCAGTACTTC. It specifies CASRGRGYLGQYF.

This sequence joins TRBV30 and TRBJ1-2, with D unclear. Germline V lookup: CDR1 GTSNPN, CDR2 SVGIG (reference sequence). V was pared by 2 bases and J by 3 bases, with 7 bases between. This CDR3 has 12 residues. This CDR3 reads CAWSYRHYGYTF. CDR3 DNA sequence: TGTGCCTGGAGTTACAGACACTATGGCTACACCTTC.

A single count supports this clone. The chain joins TRBV19 to TRBJ1-4, with TRBD1 identical over 10 bases. J gave up 8 bases and V 5 bases, and 2 bases lay outside the gene matches. This CDR3 has 13 residues. CDR1 and CDR2 from the germline V gene are LNHDA and SQIVND (reference sequence). CDR3 coding DNA: TGTGCCAGTAGTGTGACAGGGGGCGAAAAACTGTTTTTT. It codes for CASSVTGGEKLFF.